This is a list of T cell receptor beta chains from one sample in a study of cytomegalovirus exposure and HLA in healthy donors. Method: immunoSEQ multiplex PCR; TCRdb's copy keeps in-frame clones and lacks some. The repertoire includes 150,000 to 200,000 clones, less than 90% of them detected once, and around 0.21% sits in the top ten. Source material: PBMCs. These receptor sequences come from a girl under three years old in good health and CMV-seronegative. The CDR3 runs from the conserved cysteine through the conserved F or W. A D gene is named only where the DNA matches it firmly. Clone size is stated in some rows and not others, as once, few, many or a class when expanded.

TRBD1 NA TRBJ2-1 TRBV23-1 CASSQPTGQGVHEQFF TGCGCCAGCAGTCAACCGACAGGACAGGGAGTCCATGAGCAGTTCTTC
TRBD2 NA TRBJ2-7 TRBV29-1 CSVGRLASTYEQYF TGCAGCGTCGGAAGACTAGCGAGTACCTACGAGCAGTACTTC
NA NA TRBJ1-4 TRBV6-5 CASSYSSQERQAKLFF TGTGCCAGCAGTTACTCGTCACAAGAACGACAGGCAAAACTGTTTTTT
TRBD2 once TRBJ2-1 TRBV6-1 CASSVLAGASNEQFF TGTGCCAGCAGTGTTTTAGCGGGAGCAAGCAATGAGCAGTTCTTC
TRBD2 NA TRBJ2-1 TRBV7-2 CASSLTSASYNEQFF TGTGCCAGCAGCTTGACTAGCGCGTCCTACAATGAGCAGTTCTTC
NA NA TRBJ2-1 TRBV7-9 CASSLFLARAYNEQFF TGTGCCAGCAGCTTATTCCTAGCTAGAGCCTACAATGAGCAGTTCTTC
TRBD2 NA TRBJ2-5 TRBV5-4 CASSSHSGGETQYF TGTGCCAGCAGCTCACATAGCGGGGGAGAGACCCAGTACTTC
TRBD2 NA TRBJ2-7 TRBV9 CASSYGTSGYEQYF TGTGCCAGCAGTTACGGGACTAGCGGATACGAGCAGTACTTC
NA NA TRBJ1-2 TRBV6-5 CASSYSSSGSNYGYTF TGTGCCAGCAGTTACTCGTCATCAGGGTCTAACTATGGCTACACCTTC
NA NA TRBJ2-2 TRBV2 CASSEARRVSGELFF TGTGCCAGCAGTGAAGCGCGTAGAGTCTCCGGGGAGCTGTTTTTT
TRBD1 NA TRBJ1-2 TRBV2 CASRSGTGGNYGYTF TGTGCCAGCAGATCCGGGACAGGGGGCAACTATGGCTACACCTTC
NA NA TRBJ1-5 TRBV23-1 CASSQIQVDQPQHF TGCGCCAGCAGTCAGATACAGGTTGATCAGCCCCAGCATTTT
TRBD2 NA TRBJ2-1 TRBV7-9 CASSSGLAGASYNEQFF TGTGCCAGCAGCTCCGGACTAGCGGGAGCTTCCTACAATGAGCAGTTCTTC
NA NA TRBJ2-7 TRBV9 CASSVETRSYEQYF TGTGCCAGCAGCGTAGAGACTCGGAGCTACGAGCAGTACTTC
TRBD2 NA TRBJ2-1 TRBV7-8 CASSTGVRTSSYNEQFF TGTGCCAGCAGCACTGGGGTACGGACTAGCAGCTACAATGAGCAGTTCTTC
TRBD1 NA TRBJ2-3 TRBV4-3 CASSQERTGIDTQYF TGCGCCAGCAGCCAAGAAAGGACAGGGATAGATACGCAGTATTTT
NA NA TRBJ2-7 TRBV2 CASSGRVKGYEQYF TGTGCCAGCAGTGGGCGGGTAAAGGGATACGAGCAGTACTTC
TRBD2 NA TRBJ2-3 TRBV6-5 CASRQLAGGADTQYF TGTGCCAGCAGACAACTAGCGGGAGGGGCAGATACGCAGTATTTT
TRBD2 NA TRBJ2-1 TRBV6-5 CASSYSAGTSGDEQFF TGTGCCAGCAGTTACTCCGCGGGGACTAGCGGTGATGAGCAGTTCTTC
TRBD1 NA TRBJ1-5 TRBV7-2 CASSLGWTGGQPQHF TGTGCCAGCAGCTTAGGGTGGACAGGGGGTCAGCCCCAGCATTTT
NA NA TRBJ2-7 TRBV6-5 CASSYGGTGYSYEQYF TGTGCCAGCAGTTACGGGGGAACAGGGTACTCCTACGAGCAGTACTTC
NA NA TRBJ1-5 TRBV23-1 CASSQSVRNYNQPQHF TGCGCCAGCAGTCAATCGGTACGGAACTACAATCAGCCCCAGCATTTT